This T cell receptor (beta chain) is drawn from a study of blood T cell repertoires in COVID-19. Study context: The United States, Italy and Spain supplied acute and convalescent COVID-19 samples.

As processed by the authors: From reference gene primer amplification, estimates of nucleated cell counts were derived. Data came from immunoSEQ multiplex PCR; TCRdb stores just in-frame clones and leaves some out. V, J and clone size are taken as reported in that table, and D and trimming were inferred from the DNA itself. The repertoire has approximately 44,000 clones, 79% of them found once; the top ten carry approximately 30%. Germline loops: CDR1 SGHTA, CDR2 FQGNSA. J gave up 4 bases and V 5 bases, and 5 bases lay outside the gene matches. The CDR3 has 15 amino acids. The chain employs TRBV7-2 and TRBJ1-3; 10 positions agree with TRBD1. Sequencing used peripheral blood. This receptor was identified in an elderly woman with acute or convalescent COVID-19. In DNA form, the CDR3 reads TGTGCCAGCAGCGTCGACAGGGGGCCCGGAAACACCATATATTTT. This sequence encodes CASSVDRGPGNTIYF.